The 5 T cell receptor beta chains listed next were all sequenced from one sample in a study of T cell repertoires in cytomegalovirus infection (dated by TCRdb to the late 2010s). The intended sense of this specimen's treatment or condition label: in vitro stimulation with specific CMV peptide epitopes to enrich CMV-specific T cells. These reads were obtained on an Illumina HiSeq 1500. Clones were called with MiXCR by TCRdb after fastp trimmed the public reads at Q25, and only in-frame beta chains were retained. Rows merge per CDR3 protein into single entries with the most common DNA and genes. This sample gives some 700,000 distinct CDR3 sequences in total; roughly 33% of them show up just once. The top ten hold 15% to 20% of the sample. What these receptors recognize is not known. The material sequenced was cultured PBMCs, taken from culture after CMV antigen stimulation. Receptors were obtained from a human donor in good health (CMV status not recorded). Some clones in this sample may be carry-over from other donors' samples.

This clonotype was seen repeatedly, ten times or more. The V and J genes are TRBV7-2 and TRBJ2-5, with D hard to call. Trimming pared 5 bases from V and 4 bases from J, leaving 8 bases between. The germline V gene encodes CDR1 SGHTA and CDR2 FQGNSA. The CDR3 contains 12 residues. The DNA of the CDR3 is TGTGCCAGCAGCGAAGATAGAGAGACCCAGTACTTC. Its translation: CASSEDRETQYF.

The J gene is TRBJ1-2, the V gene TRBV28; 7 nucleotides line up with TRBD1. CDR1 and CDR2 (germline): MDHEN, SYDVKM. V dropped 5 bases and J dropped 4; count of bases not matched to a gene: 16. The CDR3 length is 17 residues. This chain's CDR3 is CASSPRGQPQSLYGYTF. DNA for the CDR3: TGTGCCAGCAGTCCACGGGGACAGCCGCAAAGCCTCTATGGCTACACCTTC.

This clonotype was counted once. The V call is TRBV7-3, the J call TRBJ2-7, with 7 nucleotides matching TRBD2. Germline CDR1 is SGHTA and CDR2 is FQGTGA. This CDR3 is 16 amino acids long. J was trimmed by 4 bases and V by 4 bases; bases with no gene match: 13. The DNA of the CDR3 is TGTGCCAGCAGCTCACTCGTCGGCGCGGGAGAATACGAGCAGTACTTC. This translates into CASSSLVGAGEYEQYF.

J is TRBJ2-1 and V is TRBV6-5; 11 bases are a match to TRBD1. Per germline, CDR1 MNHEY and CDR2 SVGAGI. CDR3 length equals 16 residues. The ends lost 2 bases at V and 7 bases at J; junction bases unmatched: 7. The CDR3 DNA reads TGTGCCAGCAGTTACCGGGGACAGGGGGGCAAAAATGAGCAGTTCTTC. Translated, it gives CASSYRGQGGKNEQFF.

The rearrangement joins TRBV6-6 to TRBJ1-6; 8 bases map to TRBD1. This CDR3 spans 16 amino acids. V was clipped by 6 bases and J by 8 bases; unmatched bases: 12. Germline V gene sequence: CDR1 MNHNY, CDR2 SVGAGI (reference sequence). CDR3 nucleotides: TGTGCCAGCAGCCGACGACAGGGGTTAAGGGATTCACCCCTCCACTTT. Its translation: CASSRRQGLRDSPLHF.